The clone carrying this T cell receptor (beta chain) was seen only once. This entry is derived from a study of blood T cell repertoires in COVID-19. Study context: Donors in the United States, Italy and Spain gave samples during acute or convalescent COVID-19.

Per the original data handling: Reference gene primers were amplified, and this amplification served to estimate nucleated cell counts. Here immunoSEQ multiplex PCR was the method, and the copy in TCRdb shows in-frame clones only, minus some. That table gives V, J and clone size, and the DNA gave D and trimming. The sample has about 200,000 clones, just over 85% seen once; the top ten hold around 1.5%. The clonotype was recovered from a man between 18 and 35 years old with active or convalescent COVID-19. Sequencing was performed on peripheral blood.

The chain's CDR3 is CASSLREAGQGNTEAFF. The CDR3, as DNA: TGTGCCAGCAGTTTAAGGGAGGCCGGACAGGGGAACACTGAAGCTTTCTTT. The chain recombines TRBV27 with TRBJ1-1; 8 bases agree with TRBD1. The junction had 9 bases not matched to a gene; V was cut back by 2 bases and J by 1 base. The length of the CDR3 is 17 residues. CDR1 is MNHEY, CDR2 SMNVEV, per germline (reference sequence).